One and the same sample provided the 26 T cell receptor beta chains below, sequenced in a study of a mutant IDH1 vaccine in newly diagnosed glioma. Sample time point: week 35, safety follow-up. Every vaccination contained 300 ug of the mutant IDH1 20-mer peptide and was paired with topical imiquimod. Method: immunoSEQ multiplex PCR; TCRdb's copy keeps in-frame clones and lacks some. The sample contains under 40,000 clones, about 82% of which appear only once. For these TCRs, the target antigens are not known. Sequencing used PBMCs, obtained from a glioma patient whose treatment included an IDH1 peptide vaccine. The receptors stem from a man in his forties or fifties with glioma. Some clones in this sample may be carry-over from other donors' samples.

The rearrangement joins TRBV7-3 to TRBJ2-1; D is undetermined. CDR3 length: 13 residues. With 3 bases removed from V and 9 bases from J, the gap between germline ends came to 12 bases. In germline, CDR1 is SGHTA, CDR2 FQGTGA. The CDR3 loop reads CASSFTPNGEQFF. The DNA of the CDR3 is TGTGCCAGCAGCTTTACCCCTAACGGTGAGCAGTTCTTC.

This clone turned up a few times. The chain uses TRBV19 and TRBJ1-2; D remains unclear. V gave up 3 bases and J gave up 2 bases, with 7 bases separating them. The germline V gene has CDR1 LNHDA and CDR2 SQIVND (reference sequence). This CDR3 is 13 amino acids long. Written as DNA, the CDR3 is TGTGCCAGTAGTATGGCAGCGAACTATGGCTACACCTTC. Translated, it gives CASSMAANYGYTF.

The V call is TRBV29-1, the J call TRBJ1-2, with a tentative D call TRBD1 (5 bases). CDR3 size: 13 residues. The V end was cut by 0 bases, the J end by 8 bases, with 13 bases between. Germline-derived CDR1 and CDR2 are SQVTM and ANQGSEA. The CDR3 reads CSVEDQGARGYTF. The CDR3 coding sequence is TGCAGCGTTGAAGATCAAGGGGCGCGGGGCTACACCTTC.

The J gene is TRBJ2-2, the V gene TRBV12-5, with TRBD1 as a possible D gene (5 bases). Germline V lookup: CDR1 LGHNT, CDR2 FRNRAP. CDR3 length: 15 amino acids. Deletions cut 1 base from V and 6 bases from J, with 12 bases between. The CDR3 spells CASGLGQGNPGELFF. The CDR3 coding sequence is TGTGCTAGTGGTTTGGGGCAGGGAAACCCCGGGGAGCTGTTTTTT.

This sequence joins TRBV5-6 and TRBJ1-6; no firm D call. V was shortened by 7 bases and J by 0 bases, with 14 bases between the two germline ends. Germline assignment: CDR1 SGHDT and CDR2 YYEEEE. The CDR3 spans 16 residues. CDR3 loop: CASSSFDNSYNSPLHF. For the CDR3, the DNA is TGTGCCAGCTCGTCGTTCGATAACTCCTATAATTCACCCCTCCACTTT.

The gene calls are TRBV7-2 and TRBJ1-4; D possibly corresponds to TRBD1 (6 bases). Germline CDR1 SGHTA, CDR2 FQGNSA. The CDR3 is 14 amino acids. The germline V and J ends were trimmed by 3 bases and 8 bases, with 13 bases remaining between them. The CDR3 bases are TGTGCCAGCAGCTTGGGGGGCATACGGGAAAAACTGTTTTTT. This sequence encodes CASSLGGIREKLFF.

This sequence joins TRBV7-8 and TRBJ2-4; D is tentatively TRBD1 or TRBD2 (5 bases each). CDR1 is SGHVS and CDR2 is FQNEAQ in the germline V gene. Trimming removed 3 bases from V and 0 bases from J, with 24 bases in between. The length of the CDR3 is 20 residues. The CDR3 sequence: CASSLFGAPGVPIAKNIQYF. The CDR3 nucleotides read TGTGCCAGCAGCTTGTTCGGGGCCCCTGGAGTCCCAATAGCCAAAAACATTCAGTACTTC.

The CDR3 sequence is CAWSPDSGGAGTGELFF. The DNA for the CDR3 is TGTGCCTGGAGTCCAGACTCAGGGGGCGCCGGCACCGGGGAGCTGTTTTTT. This chain uses TRBV30 with TRBJ2-2, with 8 bases that match TRBD1. This CDR3 region has 17 residues. Germline CDR1 and CDR2: GTSNPN and SVGIG (reference sequence). With 2 bases clipped from V and 4 bases from J, the junction kept 12 bases outside the gene matches. The full variable domain, with the rest looked up from reference TRBV30 and TRBJ2-2, is SQTIHQWPATLVQPVGSPLSLECTVEGTSNPNLYWYRQAAGRGLQLLFYSVGIGQISSEVPQNLSASRPQDRQFILSSKKLLLSDSGFYLCAWSPDSGGAGTGELFFGEGSRLTVL.

This chain links TRBV27 with TRBJ2-2; D possibly uses TRBD1 or TRBD2 (6 bases each). The germline V gene has CDR1 MNHEY and CDR2 SMNVEV (reference sequence). V was cut by 6 bases and J by 1 base, with 9 bases left in between. The length of the CDR3 is 14 residues. The CDR3 protein is CASSAGQNTGELFF. DNA for the CDR3: TGTGCCAGCAGCGCGGGACAGAACACCGGGGAGCTGTTTTTT.

This rearrangement joins TRBV19 to TRBJ1-1; D uncertain. Trimming cost V 4 bases and J 7 bases, with 10 bases left between them. The CDR3 is made up of 12 amino acids. Germline V lookup: CDR1 LNHDA, CDR2 SQIVND (reference sequence). As DNA, the CDR3 is TGTGCCAGTAGTACCGACACCGTTGAAGCTTTCTTT. Encoded protein: CASSTDTVEAFF. The variable domain in full, with the rest retrieved from reference TRBV19 and TRBJ1-1, is DGGITQSPKYLFRKEGQNVTLSCEQNLNHDAMYWYRQDPGQGLRLIYYSQIVNDFQKGDIAEGYSVSREKKESFPLTVTSAQKNPTAFYLCASSTDTVEAFFGQGTRLTVV.

V usage is TRBV30 and J usage is TRBJ1-4; D is unresolved. CDR1 GTSNPN and CDR2 SVGIG come from the germline V gene (reference sequence). The CDR3 consists of 15 residues. Trimming took 2 bases from V and 0 from J, leaving 10 bases between them. CDR3: CAWSPPSATNEKLFF. CDR3 DNA: TGTGCCTGGAGTCCCCCCTCTGCAACTAATGAAAAACTGTTTTTT.

The chain's CDR3 is CAWSGGIYSYNSPLHF. The CDR3 DNA reads as TGTGCCTGGAGTGGGGGAATCTACTCCTATAATTCACCCCTCCACTTT. This chain connects TRBV30 to TRBJ1-6, with D uncertain. V was clipped by 1 base and J by 0 bases, with 10 bases between them. Germline CDR1 is GTSNPN and CDR2 is SVGIG (reference sequence). CDR3 length equals 16 residues.

This clone turned up a few times. CDR3 region: CASSSQGAQPQHF. The CDR3 DNA reads as TGTGCCAGCAGCTCACAGGGGGCTCAGCCCCAGCATTTT. The V call is TRBV5-6, the J call TRBJ1-5, with TRBD1 matching 9 bases. The CDR3 runs to 13 residues. CDR1 is SGHDT, CDR2 YYEEEE, per germline. Losses at the gene ends were 3 bases for V and 6 bases for J; bases not matched to a gene: 1.

The chain carries TRBV6-5 and TRBJ2-5; weak D call: TRBD2 (5 bases). Germline-derived CDR1 and CDR2 are MNHEY and SVGAGI. V shed 6 bases and J shed 6 bases, with 17 bases lying between them. CDR3 size: 14 residues. The CDR3 coding sequence is TGTGCCAGCAGCCGGGGAGCTGCCGATCAGACCCAGTACTTC. Residues: CASSRGAADQTQYF.

This clone appeared once. The V gene is TRBV10-1, the J gene TRBJ2-2, with 9 bases identical to TRBD2. This CDR3 is 14 amino acids long. The trim removed 8 bases at V and 5 bases at J, leaving 6 bases unmatched. CDR1 and CDR2 (germline): WNHNN, SYGVQD (reference sequence). Here the CDR3 reads CASRPSGDTGELFF. CDR3 DNA sequence: TGCGCCAGCCGCCCTAGCGGGGATACCGGGGAGCTGTTTTTT.

The chain is built from TRBV6-6 and TRBJ1-5; TRBD1 might be the D (6 bases). CDR3 length: 15 amino acids. Between the trimmed V and J ends, which lost 7 bases and 0 bases, there was a span of 13 bases. Germline CDR1 reads MNHNY; CDR2 reads SVGAGI (reference sequence). This CDR3 is CASTSQGNSNQPQHF. The CDR3 DNA is TGTGCCAGCACCAGTCAGGGGAATAGCAATCAGCCCCAGCATTTT.

V is TRBV19 and J is TRBJ2-3; perhaps TRBD1 as D (5 bases). Germline V lookup: CDR1 LNHDA, CDR2 SQIVND (reference sequence). V lost 5 bases, J lost 2 bases, and 11 bases lay in between. CDR3 length: 14 residues. The CDR3 coding sequence is TGTGCCAGTAGTGTCGAGGACACCACAGATACGCAGTATTTT. Translating gives CASSVEDTTDTQYF.

A single count supports this clone. The chain employs TRBV5-1 and TRBJ1-2; tentative D call: TRBD1 (5 bases). CDR3 length: 13 residues. Looked up from germline, CDR1 is SGHRS and CDR2 is YFSETQ. V gave up 2 bases and J gave up 7 bases, with 12 bases separating them. The CDR3 spells CASSFREGGGYTF. DNA of the CDR3: TGCGCCAGCAGCTTCAGGGAGGGTGGTGGCTACACCTTC.

The V gene is TRBV7-2, the J gene TRBJ1-3; D not resolved. V dropped 7 bases and J dropped 5 bases, with 12 bases sitting between them. Germline CDR1 is SGHTA and CDR2 is FQGNSA. The CDR3 length is 13 residues. The CDR3: CASKPGYRNTIYF. Written as DNA, the CDR3 is TGTGCCAGCAAGCCGGGTTATAGAAACACCATATATTTT.

The chain employs TRBV7-3 and TRBJ1-6; D is uncertain. The CDR3 covers 14 residues. Germline lookup yields CDR1 SGHTA and CDR2 FQGTGA. The V and J ends lost 0 bases and 6 bases respectively, with 6 bases between them. The DNA of the CDR3 is TGTGCCAGCAGCTTAACCCCAACTAATTCACCCCTCCACTTT. Its translation is CASSLTPTNSPLHF. Full variable domain (missing parts from reference TRBV7-3 and TRBJ1-6): GAGVSQTPSNKVTEKGKYVELRCDPISGHTALYWYRQSLGQGPEFLIYFQGTGAADDSGLPNDRFFAVRPEGSVSTLKIQRTERGDSAVYLCASSLTPTNSPLHFGNGTRLTVT.

This chain links TRBV7-9 with TRBJ2-5; D is uncertain. Trimming left V 3 bases short and J 2 bases short, with 10 bases between. The germline CDR1 and CDR2 sequences are SEHNR and FQNEAQ (reference sequence). This CDR3 contains 14 residues. CDR3 nucleotides: TGTGCCAGCAGCTTTGCAACAGCTCAAGAGACCCAGTACTTC. Translated, it gives CASSFATAQETQYF.

In its sample, this clone was seen once. The rearrangement joins TRBV5-1 to TRBJ2-7; 8 bases align to TRBD1. V shed 0 bases and J 6 bases; nucleotides not matched to a gene: 5. CDR3 length: 14 amino acids. CDR1 and CDR2 from the germline V gene are SGHRS and YFSETQ. The CDR3 DNA sequence: TGCGCCAGCAGCTTGGACAGGGGGGACGGCGAGCAGTACTTC. It translates to CASSLDRGDGEQYF. The entire variable domain, with the rest obtained from reference TRBV5-1 and TRBJ2-7, is as follows: KAGVTQTPRYLIKTRGQQVTLSCSPISGHRSVSWYQQTPGQGLQFLFEYFSETQRNKGNFPGRFSGRQFSNSRSEMNVSTLELGDSALYLCASSLDRGDGEQYFGPGTRLTVT.

V and J are TRBV18 and TRBJ1-2; D unresolved. Germline V lookup: CDR1 KGHSH, CDR2 LQKENI. The V and J ends lost 1 base and 4 bases respectively, with 10 bases between them. The CDR3 contains 14 residues. CDR3 region: CASSPLDGPYGYTF. The CDR3 bases are TGTGCCAGCTCACCACTCGACGGGCCCTATGGCTACACCTTC.

This chain joins TRBV18 and TRBJ1-6; no clear D. The V end lost 3 bases, the J end lost 5 bases, and 11 bases lay between the germline ends. The CDR3 consists of 15 residues. CDR1 is KGHSH and CDR2 is LQKENI in the germline V gene. The CDR3, as DNA: TGTGCCAGCTCACCGGAGGGCCATAATAATTCACCCCTCCACTTT. Its protein product is CASSPEGHNNSPLHF.

The gene calls are TRBV12-5 and TRBJ2-5; D ambiguous. Germline lookup yields CDR1 LGHNT and CDR2 FRNRAP. Trimming removed 5 bases from V and 4 bases from J, with 11 bases in between. This CDR3 is built from 13 residues. CDR3 region: CASGRSRGETQYF. In DNA, the CDR3 is TGTGCTAGTGGTAGGTCGAGAGGAGAGACCCAGTACTTC.

Regarding this clone: A junction end diverges from the germline sequence, so it may reflect a read error. The rearrangement uses TRBV6-1 and TRBJ2-7; D tentatively reads TRBD1 or TRBD2 (5 bases each). This CDR3 region has 13 residues. From germline, CDR1 is MNHNS and CDR2 SASEGT. The CDR3 bases are TGTGCCAGCAGCTTGGGACCTCTATCCTCCACGGACTTC. This translates into CASSLGPLSSTDF.